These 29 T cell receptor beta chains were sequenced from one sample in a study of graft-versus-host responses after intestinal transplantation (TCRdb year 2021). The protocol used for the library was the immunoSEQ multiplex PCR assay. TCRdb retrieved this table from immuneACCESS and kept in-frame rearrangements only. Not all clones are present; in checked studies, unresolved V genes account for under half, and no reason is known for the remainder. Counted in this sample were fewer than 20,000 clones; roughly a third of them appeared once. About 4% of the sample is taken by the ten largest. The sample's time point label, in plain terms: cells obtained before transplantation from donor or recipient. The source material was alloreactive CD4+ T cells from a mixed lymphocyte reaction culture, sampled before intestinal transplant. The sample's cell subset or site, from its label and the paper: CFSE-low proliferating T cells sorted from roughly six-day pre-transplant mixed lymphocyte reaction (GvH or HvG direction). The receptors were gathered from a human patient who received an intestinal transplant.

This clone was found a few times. CDR3 nucleotides: TGTGCCAGCAGCAGGACTGCAATCTATGGCTACACCTTC. Translation gives CASSRTAIYGYTF. The chain links TRBV6-1 to TRBJ1-2; D ambiguous. The CDR3 sequence is 13 residues long. With 6 bases removed from V and 4 bases from J, the gap between germline ends came to 12 bases. Looked up from germline, CDR1 is MNHNS and CDR2 is SASEGT.

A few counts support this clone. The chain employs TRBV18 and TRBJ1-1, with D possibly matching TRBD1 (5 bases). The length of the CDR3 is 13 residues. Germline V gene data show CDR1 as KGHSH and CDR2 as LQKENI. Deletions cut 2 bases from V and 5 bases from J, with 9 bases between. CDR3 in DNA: TGTGCCAGCTCACCATGGGGGGGGACTGAAGCTTTCTTT. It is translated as CASSPWGGTEAFF. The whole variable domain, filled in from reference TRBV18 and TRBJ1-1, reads NAGVMQNPRHLVRRRGQEARLRCSPMKGHSHVYWYRQLPEEGLKFMVYLQKENIIDESGMPKERFSAEFPKEGPSILRIQQVVRGDSAAYFCASSPWGGTEAFFGQGTRLTVV.

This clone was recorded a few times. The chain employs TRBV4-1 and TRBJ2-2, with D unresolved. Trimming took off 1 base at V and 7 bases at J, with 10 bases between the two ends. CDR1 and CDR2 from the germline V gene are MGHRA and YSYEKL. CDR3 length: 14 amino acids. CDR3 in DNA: TGCGCCAGCAGCCAAGCCCCCGTAGTCGGGGAGCTGTTTTTT. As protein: CASSQAPVVGELFF.

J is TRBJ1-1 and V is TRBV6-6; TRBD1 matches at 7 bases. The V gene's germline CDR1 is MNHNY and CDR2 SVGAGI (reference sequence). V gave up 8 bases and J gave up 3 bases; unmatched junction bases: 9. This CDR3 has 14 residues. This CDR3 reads CASGEQGRHTEAFF. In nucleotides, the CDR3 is TGTGCCAGCGGGGAACAGGGGAGGCACACTGAAGCTTTCTTT.

CDR3 protein: CASRESSGELFF. CDR3 bases: TGTGCCAGCAGAGAAAGTAGCGGGGAGCTGTTTTTT. This sequence joins TRBV11-1 and TRBJ2-2, with D hard to call. V was pared by 6 bases and J by 7 bases, with 9 bases between. Germline loops: CDR1 SGHAT, CDR2 FQDESV (reference sequence). The CDR3 is 12 amino acids.

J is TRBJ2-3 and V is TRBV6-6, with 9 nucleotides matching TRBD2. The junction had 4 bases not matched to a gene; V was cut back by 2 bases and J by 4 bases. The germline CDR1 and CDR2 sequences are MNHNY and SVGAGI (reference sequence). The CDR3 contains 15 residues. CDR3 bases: TGTGCCAGCAGTTACGGGATAGCGGGAGCAGATACGCAGTATTTT. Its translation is CASSYGIAGADTQYF.

For the CDR3, the DNA is TGTGCCAGCAGCTTAAATTCAGCTAACTATGGCTACACCTTC. It codes for CASSLNSANYGYTF. This chain links TRBV7-3 with TRBJ1-2; no clear D. The CDR3 has 14 residues. CDR1 is SGHTA and CDR2 is FQGTGA in the germline V gene. Between the trimmed V and J ends, which lost 1 base and 0 bases, there was a span of 6 bases.

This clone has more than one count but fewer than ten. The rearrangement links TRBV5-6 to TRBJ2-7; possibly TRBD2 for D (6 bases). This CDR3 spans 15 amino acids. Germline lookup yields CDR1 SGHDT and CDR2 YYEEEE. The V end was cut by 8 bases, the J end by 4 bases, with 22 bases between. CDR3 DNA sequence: TGTGCCAGTCAGGCGGTCCCCGGGGGTGCTTACGAGCAGTACTTC. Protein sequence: CASQAVPGGAYEQYF.

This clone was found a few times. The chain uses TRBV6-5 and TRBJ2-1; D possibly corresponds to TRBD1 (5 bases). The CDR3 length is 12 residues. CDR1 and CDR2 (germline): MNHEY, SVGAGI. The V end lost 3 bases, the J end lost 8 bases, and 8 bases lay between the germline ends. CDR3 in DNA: TGTGCCAGCAGTTATTCCAGGGATGAGCAGTTCTTC. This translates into CASSYSRDEQFF.

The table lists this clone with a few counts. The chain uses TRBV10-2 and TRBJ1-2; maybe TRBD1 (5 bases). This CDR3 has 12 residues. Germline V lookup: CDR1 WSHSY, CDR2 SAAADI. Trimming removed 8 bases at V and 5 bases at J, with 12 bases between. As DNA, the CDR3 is TGCGCCAGCGGGGGGGGTTGGTATGGCTACACCTTC. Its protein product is CASGGGWYGYTF.

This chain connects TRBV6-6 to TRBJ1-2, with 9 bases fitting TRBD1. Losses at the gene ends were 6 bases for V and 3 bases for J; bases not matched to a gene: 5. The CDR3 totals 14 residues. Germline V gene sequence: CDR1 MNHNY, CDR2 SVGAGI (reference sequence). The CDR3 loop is CASRGQGLDYGYTF. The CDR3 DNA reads TGTGCCAGCAGAGGACAGGGGTTAGACTATGGCTACACCTTC.

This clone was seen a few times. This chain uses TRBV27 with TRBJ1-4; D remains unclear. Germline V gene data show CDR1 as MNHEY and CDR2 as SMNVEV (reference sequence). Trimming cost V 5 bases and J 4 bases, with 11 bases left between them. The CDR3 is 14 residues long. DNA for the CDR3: TGTGCCAGCAGTGGGGTCCGGGATAATGAAAAACTGTTTTTT. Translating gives CASSGVRDNEKLFF.

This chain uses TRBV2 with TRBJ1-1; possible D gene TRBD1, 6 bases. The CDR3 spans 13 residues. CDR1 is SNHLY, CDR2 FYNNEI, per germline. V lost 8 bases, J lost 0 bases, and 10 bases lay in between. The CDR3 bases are TGTGCCAGCTTACAGGGCATGAACACTGAAGCTTTCTTT. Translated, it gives CASLQGMNTEAFF.

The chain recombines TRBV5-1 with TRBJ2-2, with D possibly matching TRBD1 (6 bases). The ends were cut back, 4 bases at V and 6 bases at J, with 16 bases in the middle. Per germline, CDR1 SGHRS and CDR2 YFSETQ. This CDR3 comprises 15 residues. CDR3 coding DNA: TGCGCCAGCAGCCCACGGGGTTGGGGGCCCGGGGAGCTGTTTTTT. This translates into CASSPRGWGPGELFF.

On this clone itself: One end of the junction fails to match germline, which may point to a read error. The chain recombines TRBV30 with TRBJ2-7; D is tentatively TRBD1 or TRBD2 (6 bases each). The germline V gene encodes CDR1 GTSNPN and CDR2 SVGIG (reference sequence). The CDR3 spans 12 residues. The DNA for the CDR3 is TGTGCCTGGAGTGTATTCGGGGGCCGAAAAGACTTC. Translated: CAWSVFGGRKDF.

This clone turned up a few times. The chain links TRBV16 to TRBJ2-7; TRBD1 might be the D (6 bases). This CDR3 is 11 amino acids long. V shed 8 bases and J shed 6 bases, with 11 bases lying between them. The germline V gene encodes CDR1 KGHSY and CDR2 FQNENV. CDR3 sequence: CASRQAGEQYF. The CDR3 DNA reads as TGTGCCAGCCGACAGGCCGGCGAGCAGTACTTC.

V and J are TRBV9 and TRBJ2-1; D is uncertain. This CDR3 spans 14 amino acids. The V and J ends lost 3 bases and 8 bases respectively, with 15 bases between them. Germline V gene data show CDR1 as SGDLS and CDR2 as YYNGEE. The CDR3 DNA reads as TGTGCCAGCAGCGGCGCCGACTCCCTGTATGAGCAGTTCTTC. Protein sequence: CASSGADSLYEQFF.

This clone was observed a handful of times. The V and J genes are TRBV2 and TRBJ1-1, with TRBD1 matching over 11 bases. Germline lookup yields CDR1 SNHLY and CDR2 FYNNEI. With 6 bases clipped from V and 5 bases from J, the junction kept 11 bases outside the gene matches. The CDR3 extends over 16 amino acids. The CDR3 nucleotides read TGTGCCAGCAGGGACCGGGACAGGGGGGTTTGGACTGAAGCTTTCTTT. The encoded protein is CASRDRDRGVWTEAFF. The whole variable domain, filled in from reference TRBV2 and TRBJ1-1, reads EPEVTQTPSHQVTQMGQEVILRCVPISNHLYFYWYRQILGQKVEFLVSFYNNEISEKSEIFDDQFSVERPDGSNFTLKIRSTKLEDSAMYFCASRDRDRGVWTEAFFGQGTRLTVV.

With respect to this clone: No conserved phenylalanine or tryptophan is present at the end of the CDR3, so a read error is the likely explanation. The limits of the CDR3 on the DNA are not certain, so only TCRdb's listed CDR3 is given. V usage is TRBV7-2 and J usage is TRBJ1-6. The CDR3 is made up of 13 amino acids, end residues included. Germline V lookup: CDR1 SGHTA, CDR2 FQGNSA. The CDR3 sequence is CASSLVGTLTPPL.

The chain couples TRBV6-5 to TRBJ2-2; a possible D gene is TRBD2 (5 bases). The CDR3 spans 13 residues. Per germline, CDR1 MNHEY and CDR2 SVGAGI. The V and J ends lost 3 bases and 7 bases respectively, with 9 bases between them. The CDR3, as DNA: TGTGCCAGCAGTTATCGGGGAAACGGGGAGCTGTTTTTT. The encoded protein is CASSYRGNGELFF.

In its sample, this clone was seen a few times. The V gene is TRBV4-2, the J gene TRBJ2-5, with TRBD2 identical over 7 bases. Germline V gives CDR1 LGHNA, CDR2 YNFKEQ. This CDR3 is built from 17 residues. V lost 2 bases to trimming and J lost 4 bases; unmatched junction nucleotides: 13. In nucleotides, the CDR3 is TGTGCCAGCAGCCAAACGCTCGGTACTAGCGCATCAGAGACCCAGTACTTC. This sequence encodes CASSQTLGTSASETQYF.

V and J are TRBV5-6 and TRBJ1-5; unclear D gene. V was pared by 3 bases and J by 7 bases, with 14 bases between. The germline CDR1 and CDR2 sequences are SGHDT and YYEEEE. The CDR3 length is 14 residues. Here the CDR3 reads CASSSVGQTQPQHF. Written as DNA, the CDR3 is TGTGCCAGCAGCTCGGTAGGTCAGACCCAGCCCCAGCATTTT.

CDR3 bases: TGTGCCAGCAGGGGCGGACAGTCGAATCAGCCCCAGCATTTT. This sequence encodes CASRGGQSNQPQHF. The rearrangement uses TRBV6-6 and TRBJ1-5, with TRBD1 as a possible D gene (6 bases). Trimming removed 6 bases at V and 4 bases at J, with 13 bases between. From germline, CDR1 is MNHNY and CDR2 SVGAGI (reference sequence). This CDR3 region has 14 residues.

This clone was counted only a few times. CDR3 nucleotides: TGCAGCGTTGGAGCGGGAAGAGAGACCCAGTACTTC. Translation gives CSVGAGRETQYF. This sequence joins TRBV29-1 and TRBJ2-5, with TRBD2 matching 7 bases. The CDR3 totals 12 residues. The germline CDR1 and CDR2 sequences are SQVTM and ANQGSEA. V trimming: 4 bases; J trimming: 4 bases; junction bases outside the gene matches: 3.

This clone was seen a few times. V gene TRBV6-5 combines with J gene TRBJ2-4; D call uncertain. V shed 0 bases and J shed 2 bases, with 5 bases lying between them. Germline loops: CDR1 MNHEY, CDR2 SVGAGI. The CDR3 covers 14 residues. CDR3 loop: CASSYSRTKNIQYF. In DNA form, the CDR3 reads TGTGCCAGCAGTTACTCGCGGACCAAAAACATTCAGTACTTC.

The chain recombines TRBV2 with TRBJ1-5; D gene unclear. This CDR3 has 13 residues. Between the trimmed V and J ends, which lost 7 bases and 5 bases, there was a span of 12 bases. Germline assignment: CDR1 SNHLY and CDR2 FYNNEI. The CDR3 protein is CASKDRRDQPQHF. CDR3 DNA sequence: TGTGCCAGCAAGGACCGCCGGGATCAGCCCCAGCATTTT.

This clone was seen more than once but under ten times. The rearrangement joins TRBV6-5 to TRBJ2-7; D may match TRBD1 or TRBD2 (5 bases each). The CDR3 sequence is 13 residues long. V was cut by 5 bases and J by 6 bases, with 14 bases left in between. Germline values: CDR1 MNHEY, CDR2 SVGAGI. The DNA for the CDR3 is TGTGCCAGCAGTACGACGAGGGGCGGCGAGCAGTACTTC. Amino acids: CASSTTRGGEQYF.

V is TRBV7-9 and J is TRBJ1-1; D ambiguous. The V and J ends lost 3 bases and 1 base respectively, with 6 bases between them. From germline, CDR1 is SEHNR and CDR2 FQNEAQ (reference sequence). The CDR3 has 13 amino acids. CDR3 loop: CASSFQENTEAFF. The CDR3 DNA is TGTGCCAGCAGCTTTCAGGAGAACACTGAAGCTTTCTTT. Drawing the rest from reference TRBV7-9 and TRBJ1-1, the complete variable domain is DTGVSQNPRHKITKRGQNVTFRCDPISEHNRLYWYRQTLGQGPEFLTYFQNEAQLEKSRLLSDRFSAERPKGSFSTLEIQRTEQGDSAMYLCASSFQENTEAFFGQGTRLTVV.

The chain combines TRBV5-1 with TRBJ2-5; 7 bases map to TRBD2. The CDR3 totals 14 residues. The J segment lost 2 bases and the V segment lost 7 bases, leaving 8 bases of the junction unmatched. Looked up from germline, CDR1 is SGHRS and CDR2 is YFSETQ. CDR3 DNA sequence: TGCGCCAGCGTTCGTACGGGGGGACAAGAGACCCAGTACTTC. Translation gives CASVRTGGQETQYF.